These 15 T cell receptor beta chains came from one sample sequenced in a study of blood T cell repertoires in COVID-19 (dated by TCRdb to the early 2020s). Library preparation used the immunoSEQ multiplex PCR assay. TCRdb took over this immuneACCESS table, retaining in-frame rearrangements with V and J assigned. Such tables are incomplete; in checked studies, under half of the missing clones stem from an unresolved V gene, and the remainder is unexplained. The table for this sample lists roughly 80,000 clones; roughly 91% of them were counted only once. The ten largest clonotypes hold roughly 2% of the sample. The sample consisted of peripheral blood. These receptors originate from a woman aged 45 to 65 in a cohort sampled during active COVID-19.

This chain connects TRBV4-1 to TRBJ1-5, with a possible D match to TRBD1 (5 bases). This CDR3 comprises 15 residues. From germline, CDR1 is MGHRA and CDR2 YSYEKL. V shed 4 bases and J shed 9 bases, with 19 bases lying between them. This CDR3 reads CASSLEDTSYRPQHF. CDR3 in DNA: TGCGCCAGCAGCCTCGAGGACACCAGTTACCGGCCCCAGCATTTT.

The chain joins TRBV19 to TRBJ2-7; D is unresolved. CDR1 and CDR2 from the germline V gene are LNHDA and SQIVND (reference sequence). This CDR3 spans 15 amino acids. V was pared by 3 bases and J by 1 base, with 13 bases between. The chain's CDR3 is CASSIDDLRSYEQYF. The CDR3 region has the DNA TGTGCCAGTAGTATCGACGACTTAAGATCCTACGAGCAGTACTTC.

This chain uses TRBV28 with TRBJ1-5; 7 bases align to TRBD1. The CDR3 is 14 amino acids. CDR1 MDHEN and CDR2 SYDVKM come from the germline V gene. Trimming removed 5 bases from V and 0 bases from J; junction bases left unmatched: 1. In DNA form, the CDR3 reads TGTGCCAGCAGTGAGGGGGCTAGCAATCAGCCCCAGCATTTT. Its protein is CASSEGASNQPQHF.

This clone was detected a few times. The chain joins TRBV28 to TRBJ2-7, with a possible D match to TRBD1 (6 bases). This CDR3 contains 14 residues. Looked up from germline, CDR1 is MDHEN and CDR2 is SYDVKM. The V and J ends lost 8 bases and 7 bases respectively, with 21 bases between them. In DNA, the CDR3 is TGTGCCAGCCGCCGGCAGGGCCCCAGGGGTGAGCAGTACTTC. Translating gives CASRRQGPRGEQYF.

The chain joins TRBV5-6 to TRBJ2-7; D is possibly TRBD2 (5 bases). Germline V gives CDR1 SGHDT, CDR2 YYEEEE. Trimming pared 3 bases from V and 6 bases from J, leaving 7 bases between. The CDR3 consists of 11 residues. This CDR3 reads CASSSEGEQYF. For the CDR3, the DNA is TGTGCCAGCAGCTCAGAGGGCGAGCAGTACTTC.

The chain links TRBV7-9 to TRBJ1-1; 8 bases align to TRBD1. J was trimmed by 4 bases and V by 5 bases; bases with no gene match: 15. The CDR3 is 17 amino acids. Germline V lookup: CDR1 SEHNR, CDR2 FQNEAQ (reference sequence). The CDR3 sequence is CASSPLRHQGAGTEAFF. The CDR3 region has the DNA TGTGCCAGCAGCCCCCTCCGGCATCAGGGGGCTGGCACTGAAGCTTTCTTT. Together with reference TRBV7-9 and TRBJ1-1, the CDR3 gives the full variable domain: DTGVSQNPRHKITKRGQNVTFRCDPISEHNRLYWYRQTLGQGPEFLTYFQNEAQLEKSRLLSDRFSAERPKGSFSTLEIQRTEQGDSAMYLCASSPLRHQGAGTEAFFGQGTRLTVV.

V usage is TRBV11-2 and J usage is TRBJ1-2; 10 bases line up with TRBD1. Germline assignment: CDR1 SGHAT and CDR2 FQNNGV. V lost 6 bases and J lost 3; bases outside the gene matches: 7. CDR3 length: 15 residues. The CDR3 DNA sequence: TGTGCCAGCAGGGCTACCGGGACAGGGGACTATGGCTACACCTTC. Residues: CASRATGTGDYGYTF.

V is TRBV15 and J is TRBJ2-3, with a tentative D call TRBD1 (6 bases). Germline lookup yields CDR1 LNHNV and CDR2 YYDKDF (reference sequence). Trimming stripped 0 bases from V and 1 base from J, with 11 bases between. CDR3 length: 16 amino acids. CDR3 bases: TGTGCCACCAGCAGAGACGGTGCAGGGGGCACAGATACGCAGTATTTT. It translates to CATSRDGAGGTDTQYF.

The gene calls are TRBV7-3 and TRBJ2-1, with a tentative D call TRBD2 (6 bases). There are 15 residues in the CDR3. CDR1 and CDR2 (germline): SGHTA, FQGTGA. V lost 5 bases, J lost 8 bases, and 19 bases lay in between. The CDR3 DNA reads as TGTGCCAGCAGCCGATCGGGACTGGCGGGCCATGAGCAGTTCTTC. It codes for CASSRSGLAGHEQFF.

The J gene is TRBJ2-7, the V gene TRBV27; a weak D match, TRBD1 (6 bases). This CDR3 has 15 residues. The germline V gene encodes CDR1 MNHEY and CDR2 SMNVEV (reference sequence). Trimming pared 5 bases from V and 3 bases from J, leaving 17 bases between. This CDR3 reads CASSELRDTLYEQYF. For the CDR3, the DNA is TGTGCCAGCAGTGAATTACGGGACACCCTCTACGAGCAGTACTTC.

This chain links TRBV2 with TRBJ2-2; 8 nucleotides agree with TRBD2. With V trimmed by 4 bases and J by 4 bases, 2 bases remained unmatched. This CDR3 is built from 14 residues. Germline lookup yields CDR1 SNHLY and CDR2 FYNNEI. For the CDR3, the DNA is TGTGCCAGCAGTGCGGGAGGGCCCACCGGGGAGCTGTTTTTT. Amino acid sequence: CASSAGGPTGELFF.

The CDR3 DNA follows: TGCGCCAGCAGCGACCGGAGGGCCGCAGAGACCCAGTACTTC. Amino acids: CASSDRRAAETQYF. The chain links TRBV5-1 to TRBJ2-5; maybe TRBD2 (6 bases). CDR3 length equals 14 residues. Germline CDR1 reads SGHRS; CDR2 reads YFSETQ. V was clipped by 4 bases and J by 4 bases, with 14 bases between them.

This sequence joins TRBV5-1 and TRBJ1-1, with D tentatively TRBD1 (6 bases). CDR1 is SGHRS and CDR2 is YFSETQ in the germline V gene. The germline V and J ends were trimmed by 4 bases and 4 bases, with 14 bases remaining between them. There are 14 residues in the CDR3. The DNA of the CDR3 is TGCGCCAGCAGCCCGGGGAGGGGGGGCACTGAAGCTTTCTTT. It specifies CASSPGRGGTEAFF.

The chain has TRBV6-5 and TRBJ2-3; the D gene is possibly TRBD2 (6 bases). This CDR3 is 14 amino acids long. Germline V gene lookup returns CDR1 MNHEY and CDR2 SVGAGI. Trimming stripped 7 bases from V and 6 bases from J, with 17 bases between. The CDR3 DNA follows: TGTGCCAGCACCCGGCGGCTCGGGAGTGATACGCAGTATTTT. Its translation is CASTRRLGSDTQYF.

This clone was seen a single time. This sequence joins TRBV9 and TRBJ2-7; TRBD1 agrees at 8 bases. Losses at the gene ends were 3 bases for V and 5 bases for J; bases not matched to a gene: 7. The CDR3 is 14 amino acids. The germline V gene has CDR1 SGDLS and CDR2 YYNGEE. CDR3 coding DNA: TGTGCCAGCAGCGGGACAGGGAAATCGCACGAGCAGTACTTC. Protein product: CASSGTGKSHEQYF.